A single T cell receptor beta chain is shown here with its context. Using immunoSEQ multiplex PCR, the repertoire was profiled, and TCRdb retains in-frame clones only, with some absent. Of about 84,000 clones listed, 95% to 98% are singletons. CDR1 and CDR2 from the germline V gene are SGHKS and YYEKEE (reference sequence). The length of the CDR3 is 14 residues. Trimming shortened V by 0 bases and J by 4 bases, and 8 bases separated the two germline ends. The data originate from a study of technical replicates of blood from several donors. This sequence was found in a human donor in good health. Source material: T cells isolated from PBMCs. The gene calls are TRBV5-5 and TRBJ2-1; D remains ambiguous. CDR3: CASSLVAAYNEQFF. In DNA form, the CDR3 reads TGTGCCAGCAGCTTGGTGGCGGCTTACAATGAGCAGTTCTTC.